The T cell receptor beta chain under discussion was sequenced for a study of cytomegalovirus exposure and HLA in healthy donors. As for this clone: Antigen unknown.

The germline V and J ends were trimmed by 6 bases and 2 bases, with 7 bases remaining between them. The CDR3 totals 13 residues. Germline values: CDR1 MNHEY, CDR2 SVGAGI. Study-level results: In a later analysis, a genetic analysis reported fewer productive-TCR N-insertions in an Asian-associated ancestry cluster than the cohort average.

The PCR contained 60 Vbeta and 13 Jbeta primers. The data were produced by immunoSEQ multiplex PCR, yet TCRdb's version contains in-frame clones alone and is incomplete. Seen here are under 250,000 clones, roughly 84% observed once, and the top ten hold roughly 0.22%. This clonotype originated in a girl between 2 and 10 years old in good health and CMV-seronegative. The chain couples TRBV6-5 to TRBJ1-4; D uncertain. The sequencing input was PBMCs. CDR3 nucleotide sequence: TGTGCCAGCAGAGAGGGCACTAATGAAAAACTGTTTTTT. Protein: CASREGTNEKLFF.